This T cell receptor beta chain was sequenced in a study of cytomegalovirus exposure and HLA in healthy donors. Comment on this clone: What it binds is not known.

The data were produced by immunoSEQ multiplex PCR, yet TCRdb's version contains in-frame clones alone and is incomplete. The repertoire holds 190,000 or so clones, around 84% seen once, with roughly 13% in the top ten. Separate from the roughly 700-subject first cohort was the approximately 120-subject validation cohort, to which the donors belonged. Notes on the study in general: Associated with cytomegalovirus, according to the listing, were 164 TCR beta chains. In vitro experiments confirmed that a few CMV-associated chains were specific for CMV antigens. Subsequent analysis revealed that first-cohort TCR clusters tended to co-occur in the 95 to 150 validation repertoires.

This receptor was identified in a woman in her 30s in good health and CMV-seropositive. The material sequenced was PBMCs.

The CDR3 loop is CASSTGQFSMNTEAFF. The CDR3 nucleotides are TGTGCCAGCAGTACTGGACAGTTTTCGATGAACACTGAAGCTTTCTTT. This rearrangement joins TRBV2 to TRBJ1-1; a weak D match, TRBD1 (6 bases). This CDR3 spans 16 amino acids. The germline V and J ends were trimmed by 5 bases and 0 bases, with 16 bases remaining between them. Germline V gives CDR1 SNHLY, CDR2 FYNNEI.